The rows below give T cell receptor beta chains drawn from one sample of a study of T cells in Graves' hyperthyroidism and ophthalmopathy. TCRdb itself ran the multiplex PCR reads through MiXCR, one entry per CDR3 protein. The sample lists hundreds of thousands of distinct CDR3 sequences; roughly 15% were seen once. The specimen sequenced was blood. The receptors stem from a woman younger than 30 with Graves' hyperthyroidism. Each CDR3 is given with its conserved first and last residue. A D gene is named only where the DNA matches it firmly. The size of a clone is reported for some rows only, either as once, few or many, or as a class for expanded clones.

clone_size: -; v_call: TRBV6-5; j_call: TRBJ1-5; d_call: TRBD1; cdr3_nt: TGTGCCAGCAGTTACACCGGGACAGGGATAGAACAGCCCCAGCATTTT; cdr3_aa: CASSYTGTGIEQPQHF
clone_size: -; v_call: TRBV9; j_call: TRBJ1-3; d_call: TRBD1; cdr3_nt: TGTGCCAGCAGCACGGGACAGGGGAGGTCTGGAAACACCATATATTTT; cdr3_aa: CASSTGQGRSGNTIYF
clone_size: -; v_call: TRBV20-1; j_call: TRBJ2-2; d_call: TRBD2; cdr3_nt: TGCAGTGCTAGAGATGGGCTAGCGGGAGAGACCGGGGAGCTGTTTTTT; cdr3_aa: CSARDGLAGETGELFF
clone_size: few; v_call: TRBV11-2; j_call: TRBJ2-3; d_call: -; cdr3_nt: TGTGCCAGCAGCTTAGATAGGGCAGGGGCAGATACGCAGTATTTT; cdr3_aa: CASSLDRAGADTQYF
clone_size: many; v_call: TRBV27; j_call: TRBJ2-3; d_call: -; cdr3_nt: TGTGCCAGCAGTTTGGCCGAAACTCGCGGCACAGATACGCAGTATTTT; cdr3_aa: CASSLAETRGTDTQYF
clone_size: many; v_call: TRBV27; j_call: TRBJ1-1; d_call: -; cdr3_nt: TGTGCCAGCAGTTTACAGGGCTTGACTGAAGCTTTCTTT; cdr3_aa: CASSLQGLTEAFF
clone_size: many; v_call: TRBV20-1; j_call: TRBJ2-5; d_call: TRBD1; cdr3_nt: TGCAGTGCCACCGGGACAGGGGTTGAGACCCAGTACTTC; cdr3_aa: CSATGTGVETQYF
clone_size: many; v_call: TRBV2; j_call: TRBJ2-5; d_call: -; cdr3_nt: TGTGCCAGCAGGGGGACTCTCCAAGAGACCCAGTACTTC; cdr3_aa: CASRGTLQETQYF
clone_size: few; v_call: TRBV27; j_call: TRBJ2-1; d_call: TRBD1; cdr3_nt: TGTGCCAGCAGTTACGGGACAGCCTACAATGAGCAGTTCTTC; cdr3_aa: CASSYGTAYNEQFF
clone_size: many; v_call: TRBV20-1; j_call: TRBJ2-5; d_call: TRBD2; cdr3_nt: TGCAGTATCCTAGCGGGAGGGCCCCGGCTAGAGACCCAGTACTTC; cdr3_aa: CSILAGGPRLETQYF
clone_size: many; v_call: TRBV18; j_call: TRBJ2-5; d_call: TRBD1; cdr3_nt: TGTGCCAGCTCACCACCGCAAGGGGGCGGAGAGACCCAGTACTTC; cdr3_aa: CASSPPQGGGETQYF
clone_size: many; v_call: TRBV7-3; j_call: TRBJ2-3; d_call: TRBD1; cdr3_nt: TGTGCCAGCAGCTCGGGACAGGGGAGAAATACGCAGTATTTT; cdr3_aa: CASSSGQGRNTQYF
clone_size: many; v_call: TRBV4-1; j_call: TRBJ1-5; d_call: TRBD1; cdr3_nt: TGCGCCAGCAGCTGTATTCCCTGGACAGGGAGACAGCCCCAGCATTTT; cdr3_aa: CASSCIPWTGRQPQHF
clone_size: few; v_call: TRBV10-3; j_call: TRBJ2-2; d_call: -; cdr3_nt: TGTGCCATCAGTGGAGGGTTTGGCGGGGAGCTGTTTTTT; cdr3_aa: CAISGGFGGELFF
clone_size: many; v_call: TRBV13; j_call: TRBJ1-1; d_call: TRBD1; cdr3_nt: TGTGCCAGCAGCCCTGGACAGGGTGTGGCTGAAGCTTTCTTT; cdr3_aa: CASSPGQGVAEAFF
clone_size: once; v_call: TRBV6-1; j_call: TRBJ2-2; d_call: -; cdr3_nt: TGTGCCAGCAGCACCCTTAGACCGAACACCGGGGAGCTGTTTTTT; cdr3_aa: CASSTLRPNTGELFF
clone_size: many; v_call: TRBV20-1; j_call: TRBJ2-3; d_call: TRBD2; cdr3_nt: TGCAGTGCTAGAGGTCTAGCGGGAGATAAACGGGGCTCAGATACGCAGTATTTT; cdr3_aa: CSARGLAGDKRGSDTQYF
clone_size: few; v_call: TRBV14; j_call: TRBJ2-3; d_call: TRBD2; cdr3_nt: TGTGCCAGCAGCCTCACCGGGACTAGCGGAACTAGCACAGATACGCAGTATTTT; cdr3_aa: CASSLTGTSGTSTDTQYF
clone_size: -; v_call: TRBV19; j_call: TRBJ2-7; d_call: -; cdr3_nt: TGTGCCGGTACCCCTACCACAGGGCCCTACGAGCAGTACTTC; cdr3_aa: CAGTPTTGPYEQYF
clone_size: -; v_call: TRBV7-6; j_call: TRBJ2-1; d_call: TRBD1; cdr3_nt: TGTGCCAGCATCCTGCCGCACCGGGACAGAGACAATGAGCAGTTCTTC; cdr3_aa: CASILPHRDRDNEQFF
clone_size: many; v_call: TRBV7-9; j_call: TRBJ2-2; d_call: -; cdr3_nt: TGTGCCAGCAGCTTTTCTATGGGAACCGGGGAGCTGTTTTTT; cdr3_aa: CASSFSMGTGELFF
clone_size: -; v_call: TRBV12-3/TRBV12-4; j_call: TRBJ2-5; d_call: -; cdr3_nt: TGTGCCAGCAGTTTTGTGACCCAAGAGACCCAGTACTTC; cdr3_aa: CASSFVTQETQYF
clone_size: few; v_call: TRBV6-1; j_call: TRBJ2-2; d_call: -; cdr3_nt: TGTGCCAGCAGTATCGGGACGCTATACACCGGGGAGCTGTTTTTT; cdr3_aa: CASSIGTLYTGELFF